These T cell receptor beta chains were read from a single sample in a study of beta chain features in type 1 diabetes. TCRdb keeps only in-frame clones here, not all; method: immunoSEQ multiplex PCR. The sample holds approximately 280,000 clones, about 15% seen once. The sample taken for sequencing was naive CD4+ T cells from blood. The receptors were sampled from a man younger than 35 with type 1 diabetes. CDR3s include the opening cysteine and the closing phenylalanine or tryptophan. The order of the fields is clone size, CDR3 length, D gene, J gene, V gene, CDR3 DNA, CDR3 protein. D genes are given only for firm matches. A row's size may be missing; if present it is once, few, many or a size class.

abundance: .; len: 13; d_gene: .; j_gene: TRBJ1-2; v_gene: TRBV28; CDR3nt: TGTGCCAGCAGTTTACGGGGAGGGTATGGCTACACCTTC; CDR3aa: CASSLRGGYGYTF
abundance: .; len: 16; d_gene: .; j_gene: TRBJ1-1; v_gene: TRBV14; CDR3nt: TGTGCCAGCAGCCCCAAGACGGGGAGGGAGAACACTGAAGCTTTCTTT; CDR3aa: CASSPKTGRENTEAFF
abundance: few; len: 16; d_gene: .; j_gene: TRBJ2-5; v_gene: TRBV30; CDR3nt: TGTGCCTGGAGTGTACGGAGGGGCAGCGCGCGAGAGACCCAGTACTTC; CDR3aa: CAWSVRRGSARETQYF
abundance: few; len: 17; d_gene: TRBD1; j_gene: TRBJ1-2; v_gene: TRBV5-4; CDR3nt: TGTGCCAGCAGCCCACCCCCGGGACGACAGGGGGACTATGGCTACACCTTC; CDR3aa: CASSPPPGRQGDYGYTF
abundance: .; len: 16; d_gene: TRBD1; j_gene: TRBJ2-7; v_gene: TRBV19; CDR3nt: TGTGCCAGTAGTATGGGAGTTGGACAGGAGACCTACGAGCAGTACTTC; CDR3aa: CASSMGVGQETYEQYF
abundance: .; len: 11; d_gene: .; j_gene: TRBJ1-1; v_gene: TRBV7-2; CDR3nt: TGTGCCAGCAGCCTAAGACAGGTGGCTTTCTTT; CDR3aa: CASSLRQVAFF
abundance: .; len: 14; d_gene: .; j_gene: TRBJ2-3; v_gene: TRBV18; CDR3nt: TGTGCCAGCTCACCATTATCAGGGCCAGATACGCAGTATTTT; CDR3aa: CASSPLSGPDTQYF
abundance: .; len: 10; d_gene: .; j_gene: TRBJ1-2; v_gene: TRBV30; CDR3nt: TGTGCCTGGAGCGAGCGGTCCTACACCTTC; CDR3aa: CAWSERSYTF
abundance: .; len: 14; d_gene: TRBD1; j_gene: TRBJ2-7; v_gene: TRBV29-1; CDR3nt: TGCAGCGTTGACGGGGCAGGGGGCTCCTACGAGCAGTACTTC; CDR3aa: CSVDGAGGSYEQYF
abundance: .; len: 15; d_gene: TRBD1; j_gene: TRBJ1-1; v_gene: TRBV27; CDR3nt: TGTGCCAGCAGTAAAAGGACAGGGTATATGACTGAAGCTTTCTTT; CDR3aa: CASSKRTGYMTEAFF
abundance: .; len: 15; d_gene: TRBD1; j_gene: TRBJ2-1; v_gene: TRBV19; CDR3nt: TGTGCCAGTAGGCCCCGGGGGACAGGCTACAATGAGCAGTTCTTC; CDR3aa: CASRPRGTGYNEQFF
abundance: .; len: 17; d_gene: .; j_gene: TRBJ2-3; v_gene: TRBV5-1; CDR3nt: TGCGCCAGCAGCGCACGTGTTTCAGGGTGGGGCACAGATACGCAGTATTTT; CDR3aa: CASSARVSGWGTDTQYF
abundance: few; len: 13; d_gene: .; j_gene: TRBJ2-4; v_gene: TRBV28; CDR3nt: TGTGCCAGCAGTTTACTAGCCAAAAACATTCAGTACTTC; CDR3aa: CASSLLAKNIQYF
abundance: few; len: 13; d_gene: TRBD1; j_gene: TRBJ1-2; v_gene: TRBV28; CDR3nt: TGTGCCAGCAGTACGACAGGGACTCGGGGCTACACCTTC; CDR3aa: CASSTTGTRGYTF
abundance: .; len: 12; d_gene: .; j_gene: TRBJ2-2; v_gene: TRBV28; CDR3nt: TGTGCCAGCTATCGGAGCACCGGGGAGCTGTTTTTT; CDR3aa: CASYRSTGELFF
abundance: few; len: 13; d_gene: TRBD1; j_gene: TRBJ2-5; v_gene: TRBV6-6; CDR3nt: TGTGCCAGCAGCTACAGGGGGCAAGAGACCCAGTACTTC; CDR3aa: CASSYRGQETQYF
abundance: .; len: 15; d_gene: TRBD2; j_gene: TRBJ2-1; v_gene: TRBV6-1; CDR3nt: TGTGCCAGCAGTGCGAAACTAGCGGACTACAATGAGCAGTTCTTC; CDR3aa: CASSAKLADYNEQFF